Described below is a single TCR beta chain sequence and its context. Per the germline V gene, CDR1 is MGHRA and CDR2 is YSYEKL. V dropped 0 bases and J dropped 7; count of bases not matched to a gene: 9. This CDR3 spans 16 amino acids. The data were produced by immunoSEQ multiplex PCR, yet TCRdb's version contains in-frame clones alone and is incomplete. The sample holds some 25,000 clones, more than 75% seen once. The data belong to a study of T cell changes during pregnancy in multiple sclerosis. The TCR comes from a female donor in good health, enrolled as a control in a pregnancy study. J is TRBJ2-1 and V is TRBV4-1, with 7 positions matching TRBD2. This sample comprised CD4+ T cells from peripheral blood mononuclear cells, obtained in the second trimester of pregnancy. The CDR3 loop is CASSQDREGGGNEQFF. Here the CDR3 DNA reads TGCGCCAGCAGCCAAGATAGGGAGGGCGGGGGAAATGAGCAGTTCTTC.